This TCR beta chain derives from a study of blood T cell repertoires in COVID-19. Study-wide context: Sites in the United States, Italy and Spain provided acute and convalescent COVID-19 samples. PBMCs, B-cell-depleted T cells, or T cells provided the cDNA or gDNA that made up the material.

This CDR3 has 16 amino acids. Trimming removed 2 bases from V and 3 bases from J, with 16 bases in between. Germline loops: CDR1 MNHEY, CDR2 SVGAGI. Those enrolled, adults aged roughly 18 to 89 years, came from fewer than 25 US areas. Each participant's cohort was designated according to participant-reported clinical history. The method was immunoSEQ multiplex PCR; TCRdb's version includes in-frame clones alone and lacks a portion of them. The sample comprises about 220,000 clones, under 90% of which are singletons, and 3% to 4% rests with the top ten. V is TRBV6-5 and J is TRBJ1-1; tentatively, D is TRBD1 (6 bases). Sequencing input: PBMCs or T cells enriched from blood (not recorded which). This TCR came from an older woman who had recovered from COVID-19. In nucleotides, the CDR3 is TGTGCCAGCAGTTACGGGGGGGCCCATATGGACACTGAAGCTTTCTTT. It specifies CASSYGGAHMDTEAFF.